This passage covers 20 T cell receptor beta chains from one sample sequenced in a study of radiotherapy plus CTLA-4 blockade in lung cancer. Some clones are missing from TCRdb's copy, which holds only in-frame ones; the method was immunoSEQ multiplex PCR. The top ten clones hold roughly 3.1% of a sample with some 120,000 clones, about 80% of them seen once. The starting material was peripheral blood, obtained from a patient treated with radiotherapy plus ipilimumab. These receptors all stem from a human donor with non-small cell lung cancer that progressed on radiotherapy plus ipilimumab. Some clones in this sample may be carry-over from other donors' samples.

V usage is TRBV7-3 and J usage is TRBJ2-2; D assignment may be TRBD1 or TRBD2 (6 bases each). Trimming left V 5 bases short and J 4 bases short, with 20 bases between. Germline lookup yields CDR1 SGHTA and CDR2 FQGTGA. The CDR3 totals 17 residues. CDR3 sequence reads: CASSQTSGAFGTGELFF. The DNA of the CDR3 is TGTGCCAGCAGCCAAACCTCGGGGGCGTTCGGCACCGGGGAGCTGTTTTTT.

V gene TRBV5-1 combines with J gene TRBJ2-2; possible D gene TRBD2, 6 bases. The V and J ends lost 4 bases and 2 bases respectively, with 12 bases between them. The CDR3 is made up of 15 amino acids. Germline V gene lookup returns CDR1 SGHRS and CDR2 YFSETQ. The CDR3 loop reads CASSPWRGNTGELFF. The DNA of the CDR3 is TGCGCCAGCAGCCCCTGGCGGGGAAACACCGGGGAGCTGTTTTTT. The complete variable domain, with remaining parts taken from reference TRBV5-1 and TRBJ2-2, reads KAGVTQTPRYLIKTRGQQVTLSCSPISGHRSVSWYQQTPGQGLQFLFEYFSETQRNKGNFPGRFSGRQFSNSRSEMNVSTLELGDSALYLCASSPWRGNTGELFFGEGSRLTVL.

Worth noting for this clone: One end of the junction does not line up with germline, which may come from a read error. This chain joins TRBV7-2 and TRBJ2-7; TRBD1 matches at 9 bases. Germline values: CDR1 SGHTA, CDR2 FQGNSA. The CDR3 runs to 15 residues. CDR3 in amino acids: CASSSWGQGTYKQYF. CDR3 coding DNA: TGTGCCAGCAGCTCATGGGGACAGGGTACCTACAAGCAGTACTTC.

The V and J genes are TRBV27 and TRBJ1-4, with D hard to call. Germline CDR1 reads MNHEY; CDR2 reads SMNVEV (reference sequence). With 4 bases removed from V and 0 bases from J, the gap between germline ends came to 15 bases. CDR3 size: 17 residues. The CDR3 spells CASSSDLRTATNEKLFF. The DNA of the CDR3 is TGTGCCAGCAGTTCGGACCTTCGAACGGCAACTAATGAAAAACTGTTTTTT.

V and J are TRBV4-3 and TRBJ1-1; no clear D. The germline gives CDR1 LGHNA, CDR2 YSLEER. The CDR3 covers 15 residues. Between the trimmed V and J ends, which lost 0 bases and 1 base, there was a span of 9 bases. CDR3 loop: CASSQEVTRNTEAFF. The CDR3 nucleotides read TGCGCCAGCAGCCAAGAAGTCACCCGGAACACTGAAGCTTTCTTT.

This chain uses TRBV7-3 with TRBJ1-5; 8 bases align to TRBD1. Germline CDR1 and CDR2: SGHTA and FQGTGA. The CDR3 contains 15 residues. V lost 4 bases to trimming and J lost 5 bases; unmatched junction nucleotides: 7. CDR3 in amino acids: CASSSNPGQDQPQHF. The DNA of the CDR3 is TGTGCCAGCAGCTCAAATCCGGGACAGGATCAGCCCCAGCATTTT.

V is TRBV30 and J is TRBJ1-5, with D tentatively TRBD1 (5 bases). CDR1 and CDR2 from the germline V gene are GTSNPN and SVGIG (reference sequence). V gave up 4 bases and J gave up 5 bases, with 18 bases separating them. This CDR3 has 15 amino acids. This chain's CDR3 is CAWTTGFGDHQPQHF. The CDR3 bases are TGTGCCTGGACCACGGGTTTCGGGGACCATCAGCCCCAGCATTTT. Full variable domain (remainder filled in from reference TRBV30 and TRBJ1-5): SQTIHQWPATLVQPVGSPLSLECTVEGTSNPNLYWYRQAAGRGLQLLFYSVGIGQISSEVPQNLSASRPQDRQFILSSKKLLLSDSGFYLCAWTTGFGDHQPQHFGDGTRLSIL.

This clone was seen only once. The rearrangement uses TRBV2 and TRBJ1-2, with D perhaps TRBD1 (5 bases). Trimming stripped 2 bases from V and 7 bases from J, with 14 bases between. Germline loops: CDR1 SNHLY, CDR2 FYNNEI. This CDR3 contains 14 residues. The CDR3 here is CASSECMEGCGYTF. The CDR3 DNA follows: TGTGCCAGCAGTGAATGTATGGAGGGGTGTGGCTACACCTTC. Variable domain in full (rest from reference TRBV2 and TRBJ1-2): EPEVTQTPSHQVTQMGQEVILRCVPISNHLYFYWYRQILGQKVEFLVSFYNNEISEKSEIFDDQFSVERPDGSNFTLKIRSTKLEDSAMYFCASSECMEGCGYTFGSGTRLTVV.

The table lists this clone with a count of one. The chain couples TRBV20-1 to TRBJ1-2; D is perhaps TRBD1 (5 bases). Trimming stripped 2 bases from V and 8 bases from J, with 9 bases between. Germline V gene lookup returns CDR1 DFQATT and CDR2 SNEGSKA (reference sequence). This CDR3 region has 11 residues. The CDR3 DNA sequence: TGCAGTGCTAGACAGGGTAGCGGCTACACCTTC. Protein sequence: CSARQGSGYTF.

The V and J genes are TRBV30 and TRBJ1-5, with D maybe TRBD1 (6 bases). This CDR3 contains 14 residues. V was clipped by 1 base and J by 6 bases, with 13 bases between them. Germline assignment: CDR1 GTSNPN and CDR2 SVGIG (reference sequence). The CDR3 DNA reads as TGTGCCTGGAGTGAGGGAACAGGGAGTCAGCCCCAGCATTTT. It encodes CAWSEGTGSQPQHF.

The chain links TRBV6-4 to TRBJ2-6; 7 bases align to TRBD1. Germline CDR1 and CDR2: MRHNA and SNTAGT. With 6 bases clipped from V and 0 bases from J, the junction kept 8 bases outside the gene matches. The CDR3 is made up of 17 amino acids. CDR3 nucleotide sequence: TGTGCCAGCAGCCAAGAGGGGGCTCTCTCTGGGGCCAACGTCCTGACTTTC. It specifies CASSQEGALSGANVLTF.

This clone was seen only once. The gene calls are TRBV6-6 and TRBJ1-2; 8 bases map to TRBD1. CDR3 length: 14 residues. Germline values: CDR1 MNHNY, CDR2 SVGAGI (reference sequence). The J segment lost 3 bases and the V segment lost 4 bases, leaving 4 bases of the junction unmatched. CDR3 nucleotides: TGTGCCAGCAGTTTGGGACAGGCTTACTATGGCTACACCTTC. It is translated as CASSLGQAYYGYTF.

The chain joins TRBV27 to TRBJ1-2, with D uncertain. Between the trimmed V and J ends, which lost 5 bases and 2 bases, there was a span of 9 bases. This CDR3 contains 13 residues. Per germline, CDR1 MNHEY and CDR2 SMNVEV (reference sequence). The CDR3 loop reads CASSPPGNYGYTF. The CDR3 DNA follows: TGTGCCAGCAGTCCTCCGGGAAACTATGGCTACACCTTC.

The V call is TRBV5-1, the J call TRBJ1-2, with TRBD1 matching over 9 bases. Unmatched junction bases numbered 5, after V lost 4 bases and J lost 7 bases. Germline V gene sequence: CDR1 SGHRS, CDR2 YFSETQ. The CDR3 extends over 13 amino acids. CDR3 DNA sequence: TGCGCCAGCAGCGACGAGACAGGGGGTGGCTACACCTTC. Amino acids: CASSDETGGGYTF.

This clone was observed a few times. The chain links TRBV4-2 to TRBJ1-4, with D unclear. The germline V gene encodes CDR1 LGHNA and CDR2 YNFKEQ. CDR3 length: 14 amino acids. V lost 4 bases and J 5 bases, leaving 11 bases between the germline ends. The CDR3 loop is CASSPQSVNEKLFF. For the CDR3, the DNA is TGTGCCAGCAGCCCCCAGTCAGTAAATGAAAAACTGTTTTTT.

This clone was detected a few times. The rearrangement links TRBV27 to TRBJ1-4; D may be TRBD1 (6 bases). Germline CDR1 and CDR2: MNHEY and SMNVEV (reference sequence). This CDR3 comprises 15 residues. Trimming left V 3 bases short and J 7 bases short, with 15 bases between. The CDR3 DNA reads as TGTGCCAGCAGTTTCCACGGGGGGCCTATTGAAAAACTGTTTTTT. Amino acid sequence: CASSFHGGPIEKLFF.

This clone was seen once. CDR3 protein: CASSLMGTAHGEQYF. The DNA of the CDR3 is TGTGCCAGCAGCCTGATGGGGACCGCGCATGGCGAGCAGTACTTC. V and J are TRBV7-2 and TRBJ2-7; TRBD1 or TRBD2 may be the D gene (5 bases each). CDR1 is SGHTA and CDR2 is FQGNSA in the germline V gene. The germline V and J ends were trimmed by 5 bases and 6 bases, with 20 bases remaining between them. CDR3 length: 15 amino acids.

The rearrangement uses TRBV27 and TRBJ2-7; D is unclear. V was trimmed by 2 bases and J by 4 bases, leaving 9 bases between them. Germline CDR1 reads MNHEY; CDR2 reads SMNVEV (reference sequence). This CDR3 has 13 amino acids. Here the CDR3 reads CASSLNRYYEQYF. The CDR3 bases are TGTGCCAGCAGTTTAAACAGATATTACGAGCAGTACTTC.

The genes are TRBV10-3 and TRBJ2-3; TRBD2 aligns across 8 bases. This CDR3 has 14 amino acids. Germline loops: CDR1 ENHRY, CDR2 SYGVKD. After removal of 9 bases from V and 2 bases from J, the junction contained 7 bases not matched to a gene. In DNA, the CDR3 is TGTGCCATATCGGGAGGGGGGGTCACAGATACGCAGTATTTT. It is translated as CAISGGGVTDTQYF.

V is TRBV6-5 and J is TRBJ1-5; unclear D gene. V lost 4 bases and J lost 9, with 13 bases in between. This CDR3 is 13 amino acids long. From germline, CDR1 is MNHEY and CDR2 SVGAGI. DNA of the CDR3: TGTGCCAGCAGTTCCAGCAGGCTGGGGCCCCAGCATTTT. Translating it yields CASSSSRLGPQHF.